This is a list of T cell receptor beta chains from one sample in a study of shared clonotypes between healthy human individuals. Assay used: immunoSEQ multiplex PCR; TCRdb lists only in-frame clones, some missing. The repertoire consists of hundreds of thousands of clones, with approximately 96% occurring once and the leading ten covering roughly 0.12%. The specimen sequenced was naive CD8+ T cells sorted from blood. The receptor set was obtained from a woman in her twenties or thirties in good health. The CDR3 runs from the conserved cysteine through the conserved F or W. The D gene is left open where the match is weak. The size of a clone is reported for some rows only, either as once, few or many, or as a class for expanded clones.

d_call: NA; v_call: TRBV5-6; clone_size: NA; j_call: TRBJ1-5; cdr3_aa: CASSLWGTNQPQHF; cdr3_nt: TGTGCCAGCAGCCTGTGGGGGACGAATCAGCCCCAGCATTTT
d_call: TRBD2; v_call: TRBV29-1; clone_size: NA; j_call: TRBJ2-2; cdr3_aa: CSVAAGANTGELFF; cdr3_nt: TGCAGCGTTGCGGCGGGGGCGAACACCGGGGAGCTGTTTTTT
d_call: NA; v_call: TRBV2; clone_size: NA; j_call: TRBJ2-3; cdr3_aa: CASSLGPTSTDTQYF; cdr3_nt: TGTGCCAGCAGTTTGGGGCCGACTAGCACAGATACGCAGTATTTT
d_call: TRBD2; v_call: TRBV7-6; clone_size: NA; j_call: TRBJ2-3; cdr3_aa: CASSSLGLAPTDTQYF; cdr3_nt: TGTGCCAGCAGCTCCCTCGGACTAGCGCCCACAGATACGCAGTATTTT
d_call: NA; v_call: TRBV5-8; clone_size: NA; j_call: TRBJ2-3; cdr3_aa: CASSLFQGRPDTQYF; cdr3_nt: TGTGCCAGCAGCTTGTTTCAGGGGCGCCCAGATACGCAGTATTTT
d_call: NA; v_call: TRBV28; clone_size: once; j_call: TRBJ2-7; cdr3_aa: CASSLFSGAYEQYF; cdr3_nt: TGTGCCAGCAGTTTATTTTCGGGAGCGTACGAGCAGTACTTC
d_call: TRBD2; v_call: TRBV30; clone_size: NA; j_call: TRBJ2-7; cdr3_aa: CAWSAFGLAFYEQYF; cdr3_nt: TGTGCCTGGAGTGCGTTTGGACTAGCTTTCTACGAGCAGTACTTC
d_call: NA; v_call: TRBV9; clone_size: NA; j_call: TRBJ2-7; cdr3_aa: CASSVGGGGTYEQYF; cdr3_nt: TGTGCCAGCAGCGTAGGGGGAGGAGGGACCTACGAGCAGTACTTC
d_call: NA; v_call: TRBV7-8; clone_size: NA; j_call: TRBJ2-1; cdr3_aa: CASSLQRSDPYNEQFF; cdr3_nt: TGTGCCAGCAGCTTACAGCGGAGCGACCCCTACAATGAGCAGTTCTTC
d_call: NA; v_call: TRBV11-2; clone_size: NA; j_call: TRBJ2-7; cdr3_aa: CASSGDPDTNYEQYF; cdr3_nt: TGTGCCAGCAGCGGAGATCCAGATACCAACTACGAGCAGTACTTC
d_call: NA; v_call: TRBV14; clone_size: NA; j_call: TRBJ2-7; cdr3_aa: CASSQRMHYEQYF; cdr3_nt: TGTGCCAGCAGCCAACGGATGCACTACGAGCAGTACTTC
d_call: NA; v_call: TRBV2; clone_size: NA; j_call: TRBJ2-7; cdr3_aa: CASSEIEQYF; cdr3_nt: TGTGCCAGCAGTGAAATCGAGCAGTACTTC
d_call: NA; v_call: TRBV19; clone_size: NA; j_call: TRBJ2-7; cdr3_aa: CASSISYYPDNYEQYF; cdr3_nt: TGTGCCAGTAGTATTAGTTACTACCCCGACAACTACGAGCAGTACTTC
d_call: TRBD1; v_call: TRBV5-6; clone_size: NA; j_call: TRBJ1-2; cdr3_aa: CASSLGDSYGYTF; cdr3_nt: TGTGCCAGCAGCTTGGGGGACAGCTATGGCTACACCTTC
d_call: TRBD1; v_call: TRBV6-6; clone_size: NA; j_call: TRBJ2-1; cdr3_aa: CASSLGGYEQFF; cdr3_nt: TGTGCCAGCAGTTTAGGGGGCTATGAGCAGTTCTTC
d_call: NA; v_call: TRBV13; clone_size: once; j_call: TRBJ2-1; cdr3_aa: CASSLEGRTYHNEQFF; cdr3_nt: TGTGCCAGCAGCTTAGAGGGCAGGACCTACCACAATGAGCAGTTCTTC
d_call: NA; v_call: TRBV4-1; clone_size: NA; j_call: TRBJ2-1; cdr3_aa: CASSQGHGDFEQFF; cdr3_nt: TGCGCCAGCAGCCAGGGACACGGAGACTTTGAGCAGTTCTTC
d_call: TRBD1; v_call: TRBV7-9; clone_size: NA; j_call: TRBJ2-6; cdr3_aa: CASSSGQGSPGANVLTF; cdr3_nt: TGTGCCAGCAGCTCAGGACAGGGGAGCCCTGGGGCCAACGTCCTGACTTTC
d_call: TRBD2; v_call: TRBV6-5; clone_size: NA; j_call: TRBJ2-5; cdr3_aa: CASSYGAGGLSETQYF; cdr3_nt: TGTGCCAGCAGTTACGGGGCGGGAGGATTATCAGAGACCCAGTACTTC
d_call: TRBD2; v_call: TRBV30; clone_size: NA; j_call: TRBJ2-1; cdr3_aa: CAGLAGRGNEQFF; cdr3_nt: TGTGCCGGGCTAGCGGGAAGAGGCAATGAGCAGTTCTTC
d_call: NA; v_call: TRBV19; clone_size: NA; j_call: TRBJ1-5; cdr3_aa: CASGQGYGNQPQHF; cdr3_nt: TGTGCCAGTGGGCAGGGGTACGGCAATCAGCCCCAGCATTTT
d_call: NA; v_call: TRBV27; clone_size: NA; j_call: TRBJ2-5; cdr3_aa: CASSLGQETQYF; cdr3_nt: TGTGCCAGCAGTTTGGGACAAGAGACCCAGTACTTC
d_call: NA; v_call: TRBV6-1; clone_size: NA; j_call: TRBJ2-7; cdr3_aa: CASSELDFSEQYF; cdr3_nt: TGTGCCAGCAGTGAACTGGACTTTTCCGAGCAGTACTTC
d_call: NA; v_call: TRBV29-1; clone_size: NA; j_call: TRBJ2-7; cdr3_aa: CSVAGEAYEQYF; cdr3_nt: TGCAGCGTAGCTGGGGAGGCCTACGAGCAGTACTTC
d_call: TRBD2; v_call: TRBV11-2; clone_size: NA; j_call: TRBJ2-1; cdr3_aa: CASSQLGGYNEQFF; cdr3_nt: TGTGCCAGCAGCCAGTTGGGGGGGTACAATGAGCAGTTCTTC
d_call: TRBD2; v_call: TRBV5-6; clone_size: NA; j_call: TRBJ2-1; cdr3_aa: CASSQRSGRPAYNEQFF; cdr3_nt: TGTGCCAGCAGCCAACGTAGCGGGAGGCCTGCCTACAATGAGCAGTTCTTC
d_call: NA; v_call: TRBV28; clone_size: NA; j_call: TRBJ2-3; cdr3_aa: CASSPPPGIDTQYF; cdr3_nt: TGTGCCAGCAGTCCCCCACCGGGTATAGATACGCAGTATTTT